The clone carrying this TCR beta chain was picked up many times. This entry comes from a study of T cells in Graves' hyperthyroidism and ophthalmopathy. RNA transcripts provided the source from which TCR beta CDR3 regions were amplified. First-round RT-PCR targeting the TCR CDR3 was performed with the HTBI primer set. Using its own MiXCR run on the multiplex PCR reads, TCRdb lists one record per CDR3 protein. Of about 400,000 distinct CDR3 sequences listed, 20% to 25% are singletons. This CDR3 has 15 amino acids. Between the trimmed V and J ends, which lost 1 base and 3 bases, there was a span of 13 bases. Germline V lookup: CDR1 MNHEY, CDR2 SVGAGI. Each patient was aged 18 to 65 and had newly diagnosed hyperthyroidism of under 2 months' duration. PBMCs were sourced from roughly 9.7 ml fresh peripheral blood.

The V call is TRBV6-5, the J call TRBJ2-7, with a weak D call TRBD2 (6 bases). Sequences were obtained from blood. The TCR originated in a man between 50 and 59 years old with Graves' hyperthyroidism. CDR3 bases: TGTGCCAGCAGTTACTTTTCGGGAGTAGGCTACGAGCAGTACTTC. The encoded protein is CASSYFSGVGYEQYF.